The rows below give T cell receptor beta chains drawn from one sample of a study of monozygotic twins with cystic fibrosis. Here immunoSEQ multiplex PCR was the method, and the copy in TCRdb shows in-frame clones only, minus some. The repertoire holds about 39,000 clones, with around nine tenths as singletons. Specimen: blood. Receptors originate from a boy younger than 10 with cystic fibrosis. CDR3s include the opening cysteine and the closing phenylalanine or tryptophan. Fields, in order: V gene, J gene, clone size, D gene, CDR3 DNA, CDR3 protein. A D gene is named only where the DNA matches it firmly. Size is stated for part of the rows, as once, few or many counts, or as a class when the clone is expanded.

>TRBV6-1|TRBJ2-5|NA|TRBD2
TGTGCCAGCAGTGTGGCGGGGGGTCAAGAGACCCAGTACTTC
CASSVAGGQETQYF
>TRBV4-1|TRBJ2-7|NA|NA
TGCGCCAGCAGCCACTCAGGGGACTCCTACGAGCAGTACTTC
CASSHSGDSYEQYF
>TRBV6-5|TRBJ1-2|once|NA
TGTGCCAGCACCCAAGGTGTGAACTATGGCTACACCTTC
CASTQGVNYGYTF
>TRBV4-3|TRBJ1-1|NA|NA
TGCGCCAGCAGCCAAGGGACCCCGAACACTGAAGCTTTCTTT
CASSQGTPNTEAFF
>TRBV6-4|TRBJ2-1|few|NA
TGTGCCAGCAGTGATTGCGGACAGCCCAGCTCCTACAATGAGCAGTTCTTC
CASSDCGQPSSYNEQFF
>TRBV6-5|TRBJ1-2|NA|NA
TGTGCCAGCAGCGTAGGGGTCAGGGGTCCCTATGGCTACACCTTC
CASSVGVRGPYGYTF
>TRBV9|TRBJ2-7|NA|NA
TGTGCCAGCAGCGTAGGGTGGGGATCCTACGAGCAGTACTTC
CASSVGWGSYEQYF
>TRBV5-1|TRBJ2-7|NA|NA
TGCGCCAGCAGCCCCGATACAGACAGGACCTACGAGCAGTACTTC
CASSPDTDRTYEQYF
>TRBV7-6|TRBJ1-5|NA|NA
TGTGCCAGCAGCTTAGTGGGTAGCAATCAGCCCCAGCATTTT
CASSLVGSNQPQHF
>TRBV18|TRBJ2-7|NA|NA
TGTGCCAGCTCGCCACAGGGTAGATCCTACGAGCAGTACTTC
CASSPQGRSYEQYF
>TRBV9|TRBJ2-3|NA|NA
TGTGCCAGCAGCGTAGATTTAGATACGCAGTATTTT
CASSVDLDTQYF
>TRBV9|TRBJ2-7|NA|TRBD1
TGTGCCAGCAGCAAAGCGGGACAGGGGGGGAGCTACGAGCAGTACTTC
CASSKAGQGGSYEQYF
>TRBV6-1|TRBJ1-1|NA|NA
TGTGCCAGCCGCGTAAACGAGGGATCCAACACTGAAGCTTTCTTT
CASRVNEGSNTEAFF
>TRBV9|TRBJ1-1|once|TRBD1
TGTGCCAGCAGCGTGGACGAACAGGGGATGACTGAAGCTTTCTTT
CASSVDEQGMTEAFF
>TRBV4-3|TRBJ2-1|NA|NA
TGCGCCAGCAGCCAAGATGGGAAGGGGTCAAGCTCCTACAATGAGCAGTTCTTC
CASSQDGKGSSSYNEQFF
>TRBV11-2|TRBJ1-5|NA|NA
TGTGCCAGCAGCTTAGGGCGGGATCAGCCCCAGCATTTT
CASSLGRDQPQHF
>TRBV7-2|TRBJ2-7|once|TRBD1
TGTGCCAGCAGCCAAATCCGGGACAGCTCCTACGAGCAGTACTTC
CASSQIRDSSYEQYF